The clone carrying this T cell receptor delta chain was detected many times. Its antigen is undetermined. The translation of this DNA and the TCRdb protein of a much larger clone differ at residue 9, probably owing to a read error; the protein shown here is translated from the DNA. The CDR3 consists of 18 residues. Trimming removed 6 bases at V and 1 base at J, with 24 bases between. Germline assignment: CDR1 TSWWSYY and CDR2 QGS. These data belong to a study of γδ T cells in repeated Plasmodium falciparum infection. Study-wide points: Vgamma9/Vdelta2+ T cells showed a stable polyclonal repertoire with shared TCRgamma sequences.

Bulk repertoires came from Vgamma9/Vdelta2+ or Vdelta2-negative gammadelta T cells flow-sorted from PBMC. Sequencing covered both gamma and delta TCR chains per sample. TCRdb fed the multiplex PCR reads into CATT to redo clone calling. Seen here are approximately 60,000 delta-chain clones, approximately 1.5% observed once, and the top ten hold around 16%. Source material: gamma-delta T cells from blood. The chain is built from TRDV1 and TRDJ1; D tentatively reads TRDD2 or TRDD3 (5 bases each). The TCR was taken from a pool of human donors (malaria-infected and uninfected, not separated). The CDR3 sequence is CALGLPTGGTRRTDKLIF. The CDR3 nucleotides read TGTGCTCTTGGACTCCCTACGGGGGGTACGCGCCGCACCGATAAACTCATCTTT.